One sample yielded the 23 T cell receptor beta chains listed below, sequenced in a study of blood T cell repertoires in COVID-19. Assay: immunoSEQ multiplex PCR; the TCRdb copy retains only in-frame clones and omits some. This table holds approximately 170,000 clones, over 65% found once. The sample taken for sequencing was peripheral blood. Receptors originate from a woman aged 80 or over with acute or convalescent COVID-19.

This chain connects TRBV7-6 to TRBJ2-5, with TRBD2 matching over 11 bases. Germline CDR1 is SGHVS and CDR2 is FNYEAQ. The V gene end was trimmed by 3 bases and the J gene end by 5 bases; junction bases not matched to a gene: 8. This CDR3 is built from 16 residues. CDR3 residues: CASSLNVASGRETQYF. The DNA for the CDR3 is TGTGCCAGCAGCTTGAACGTGGCTAGCGGGAGGGAGACCCAGTACTTC.

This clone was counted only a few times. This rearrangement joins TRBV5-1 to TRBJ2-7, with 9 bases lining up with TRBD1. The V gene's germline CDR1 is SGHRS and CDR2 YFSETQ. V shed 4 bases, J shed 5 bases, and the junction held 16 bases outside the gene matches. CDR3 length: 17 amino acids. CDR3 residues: CASSVYGAGTGLDEQYF. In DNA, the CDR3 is TGCGCCAGCAGCGTTTACGGCGCCGGGACAGGGCTGGACGAGCAGTACTTC.

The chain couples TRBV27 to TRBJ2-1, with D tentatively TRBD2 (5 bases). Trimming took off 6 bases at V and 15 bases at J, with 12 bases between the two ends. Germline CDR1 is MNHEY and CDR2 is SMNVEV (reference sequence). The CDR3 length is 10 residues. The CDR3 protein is CASREDHLFF. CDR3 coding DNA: TGTGCCAGCAGGGAGGACCATTTGTTCTTC.

The CDR3 loop is CASTRTGQNTGELFF. CDR3 in DNA: TGTGCCAGCACCCGGACAGGGCAGAACACCGGGGAGCTGTTTTTT. The chain is built from TRBV5-8 and TRBJ2-2; TRBD1 matches 8 bases. Germline V CDR1 and CDR2: SGHTS, YDEGEE. V was pared by 6 bases and J by 1 base, with 5 bases of the junction left unmatched. The CDR3 is made up of 15 amino acids.

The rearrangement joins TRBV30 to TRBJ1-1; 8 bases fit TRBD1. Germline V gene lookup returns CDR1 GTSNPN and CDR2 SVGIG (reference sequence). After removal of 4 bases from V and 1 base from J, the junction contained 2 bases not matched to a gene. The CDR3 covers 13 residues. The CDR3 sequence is CAWKDRANTEAFF. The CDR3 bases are TGTGCCTGGAAGGACAGGGCGAACACTGAAGCTTTCTTT.

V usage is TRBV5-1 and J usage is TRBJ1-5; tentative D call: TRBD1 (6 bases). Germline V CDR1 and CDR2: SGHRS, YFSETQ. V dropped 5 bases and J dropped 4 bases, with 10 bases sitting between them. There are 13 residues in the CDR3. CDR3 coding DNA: TGCGCCAGCAGGGCAGGGGTTAATCAGCCCCAGCATTTT. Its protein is CASRAGVNQPQHF.

CDR3 region: CASRPQGADYGYTF. CDR3 coding DNA: TGTGCCAGCAGACCACAGGGGGCTGACTATGGCTACACCTTC. The rearrangement links TRBV6-5 to TRBJ1-2, with 9 bases that match TRBD1. This CDR3 region has 14 residues. V shed 6 bases, J shed 3 bases, and the junction held 5 bases outside the gene matches. The germline CDR1 and CDR2 sequences are MNHEY and SVGAGI.

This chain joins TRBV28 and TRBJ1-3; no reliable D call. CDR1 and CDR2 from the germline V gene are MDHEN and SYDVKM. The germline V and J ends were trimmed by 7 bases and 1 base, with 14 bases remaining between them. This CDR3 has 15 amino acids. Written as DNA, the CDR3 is TGTGCCAGCACTCCGGGAGAGCTTTCTGGAAACACCATATATTTT. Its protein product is CASTPGELSGNTIYF.

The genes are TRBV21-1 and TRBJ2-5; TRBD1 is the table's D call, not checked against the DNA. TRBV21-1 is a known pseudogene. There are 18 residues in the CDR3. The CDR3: CASSSQGAGRGCASTQYF. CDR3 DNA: TGTGCCAGCAGCAGTCAAGGGGCGGGCAGGGGGTGTGCATCGACCCAGTACTTC.

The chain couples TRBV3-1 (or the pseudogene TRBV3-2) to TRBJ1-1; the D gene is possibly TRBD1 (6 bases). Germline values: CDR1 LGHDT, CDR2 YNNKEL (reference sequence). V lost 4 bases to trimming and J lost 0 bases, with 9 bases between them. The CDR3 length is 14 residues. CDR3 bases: TGTGCCAGCAGCCCTCGACAGGTGAACACTGAAGCTTTCTTT. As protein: CASSPRQVNTEAFF.

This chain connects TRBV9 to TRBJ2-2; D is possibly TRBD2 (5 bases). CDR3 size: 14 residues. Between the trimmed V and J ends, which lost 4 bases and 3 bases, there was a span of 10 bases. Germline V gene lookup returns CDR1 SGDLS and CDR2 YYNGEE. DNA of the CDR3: TGTGCCAGCAGCCCGAGACTATACACCGGGGAGCTGTTTTTT. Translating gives CASSPRLYTGELFF.

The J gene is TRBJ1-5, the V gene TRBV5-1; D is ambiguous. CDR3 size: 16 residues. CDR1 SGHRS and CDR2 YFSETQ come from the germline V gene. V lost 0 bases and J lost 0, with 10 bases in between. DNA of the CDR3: TGCGCCAGCAGCTTGGAACCCAGTTATAGCAATCAGCCCCAGCATTTT. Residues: CASSLEPSYSNQPQHF.

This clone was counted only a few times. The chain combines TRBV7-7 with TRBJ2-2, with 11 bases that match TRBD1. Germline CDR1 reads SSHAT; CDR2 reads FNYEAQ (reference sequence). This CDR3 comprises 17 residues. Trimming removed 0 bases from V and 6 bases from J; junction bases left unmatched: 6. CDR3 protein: CASSLALGQGESGELFF. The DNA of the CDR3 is TGTGCCAGCAGCTTAGCCCTGGGACAGGGGGAGTCCGGGGAGCTGTTTTTT.

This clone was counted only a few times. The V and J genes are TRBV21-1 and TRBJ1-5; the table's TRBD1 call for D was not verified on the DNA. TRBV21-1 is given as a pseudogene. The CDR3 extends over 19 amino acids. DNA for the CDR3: TGTGCCAGCAGCATGGATTGTCGAGGAGGGGGCTTCGATAATCAGCCCCAGCATTTT. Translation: CASSMDCRGGGFDNQPQHF.

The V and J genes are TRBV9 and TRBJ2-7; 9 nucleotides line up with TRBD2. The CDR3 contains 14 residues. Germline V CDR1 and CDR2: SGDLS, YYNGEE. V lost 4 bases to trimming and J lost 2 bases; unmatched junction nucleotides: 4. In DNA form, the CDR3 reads TGTGCCAGCAGCCCGCCTAGCGGGACCTACGAGCAGTACTTC. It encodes CASSPPSGTYEQYF.

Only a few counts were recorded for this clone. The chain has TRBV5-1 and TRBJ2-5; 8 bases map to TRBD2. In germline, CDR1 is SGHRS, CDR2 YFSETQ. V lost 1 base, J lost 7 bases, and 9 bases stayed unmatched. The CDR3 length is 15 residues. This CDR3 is CASSLLGLGEGTQYF. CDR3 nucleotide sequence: TGCGCCAGCAGCTTGTTGGGACTAGGCGAGGGGACCCAGTACTTC.

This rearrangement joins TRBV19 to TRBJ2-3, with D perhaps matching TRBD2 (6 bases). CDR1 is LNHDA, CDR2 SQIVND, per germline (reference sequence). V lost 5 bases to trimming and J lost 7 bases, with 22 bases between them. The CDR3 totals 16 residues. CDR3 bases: TGTGCCAGTAGTCCATGGCGGGACCGCACGAGAAATACGCAGTATTTT. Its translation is CASSPWRDRTRNTQYF.

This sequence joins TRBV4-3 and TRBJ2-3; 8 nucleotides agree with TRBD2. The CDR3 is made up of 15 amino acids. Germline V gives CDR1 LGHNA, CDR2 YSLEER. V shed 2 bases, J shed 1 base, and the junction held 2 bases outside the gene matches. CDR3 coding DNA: TGCGCCAGCAGCCAAATGACTAGCGGCACAGATACGCAGTATTTT. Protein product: CASSQMTSGTDTQYF.

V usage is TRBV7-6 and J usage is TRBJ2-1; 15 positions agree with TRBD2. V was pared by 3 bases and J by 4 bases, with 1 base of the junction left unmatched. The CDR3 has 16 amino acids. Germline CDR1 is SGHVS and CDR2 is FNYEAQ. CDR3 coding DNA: TGTGCCAGCAGCTTCGGACTAGCGGGAGGGTACAATGAGCAGTTCTTC. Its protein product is CASSFGLAGGYNEQFF.

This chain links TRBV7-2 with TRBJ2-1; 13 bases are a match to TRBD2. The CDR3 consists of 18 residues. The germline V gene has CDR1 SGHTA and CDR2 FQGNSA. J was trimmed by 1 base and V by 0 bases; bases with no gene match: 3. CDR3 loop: CASSLARTSGSSYNEQFF. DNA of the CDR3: TGTGCCAGCAGCTTAGCGCGGACTAGCGGGAGTTCCTACAATGAGCAGTTCTTC.

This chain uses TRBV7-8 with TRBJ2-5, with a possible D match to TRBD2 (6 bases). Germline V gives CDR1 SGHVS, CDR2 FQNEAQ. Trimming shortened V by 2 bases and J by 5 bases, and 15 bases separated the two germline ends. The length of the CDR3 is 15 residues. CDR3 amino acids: CASSLQGGWEETQYF. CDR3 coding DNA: TGTGCCAGCAGCTTACAGGGAGGATGGGAGGAGACCCAGTACTTC. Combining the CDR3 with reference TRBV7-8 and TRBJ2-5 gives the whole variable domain GAGVSQSPRYKVAKRGQDVALRCDPISGHVSLFWYQQALGQGPEFLTYFQNEAQLDKSGLPSDRFFAERPEGSVSTLKIQRTQQEDSAVYLCASSLQGGWEETQYFGPGTRLLVL.

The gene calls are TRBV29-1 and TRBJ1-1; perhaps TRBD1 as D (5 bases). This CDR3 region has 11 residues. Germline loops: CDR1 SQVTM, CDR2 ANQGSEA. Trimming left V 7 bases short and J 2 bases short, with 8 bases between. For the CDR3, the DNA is TGCAGCGCCGGACAAAACACTGAAGCTTTCTTT. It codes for CSAGQNTEAFF.

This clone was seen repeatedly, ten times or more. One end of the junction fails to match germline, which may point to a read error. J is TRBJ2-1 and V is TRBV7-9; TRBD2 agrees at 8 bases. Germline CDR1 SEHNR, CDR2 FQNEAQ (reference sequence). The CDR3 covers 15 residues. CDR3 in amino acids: CASSPGGGLYSEQFF. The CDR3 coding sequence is TGTGCCAGCAGCCCCGGGGGGGGGCTCTACAGTGAGCAGTTCTTC.